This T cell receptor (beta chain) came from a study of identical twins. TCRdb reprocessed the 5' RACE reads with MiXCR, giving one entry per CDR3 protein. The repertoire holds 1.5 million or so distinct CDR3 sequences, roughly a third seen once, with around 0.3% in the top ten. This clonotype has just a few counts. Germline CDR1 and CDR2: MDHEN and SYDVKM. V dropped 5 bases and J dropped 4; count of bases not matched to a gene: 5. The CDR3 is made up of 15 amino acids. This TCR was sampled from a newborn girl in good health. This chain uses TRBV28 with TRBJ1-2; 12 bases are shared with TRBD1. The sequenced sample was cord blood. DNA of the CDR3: TGTGCCAGCAGTCCTTTGGGACAGGGGGCCTATGGCTACACCTTC. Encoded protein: CASSPLGQGAYGYTF.